Below are 27 T cell receptor beta chains sequenced from a single sample in a study of shared clonotypes between healthy human individuals. Sequenced by immunoSEQ multiplex PCR; TCRdb stores in-frame clones only, minus some. The table has fewer than 1.6 million clones, less than 99% seen once. The sequenced material came from naive CD4+ T cells sorted from blood. As to subset: CD45RA+ positively selected. The receptors originated from a man aged 25-45 years in good health.

The chain recombines TRBV28 with TRBJ2-1; TRBD1 aligns across 9 bases. The CDR3 has 15 amino acids. After removal of 1 base from V and 8 bases from J, the junction contained 6 bases not matched to a gene. Germline V gives CDR1 MDHEN, CDR2 SYDVKM. The CDR3 nucleotides are TGTGCCAGCAGTTTATTCGGGACAGGGCGGTATGAGCAGTTCTTC. Encoded protein: CASSLFGTGRYEQFF.

The chain links TRBV5-4 to TRBJ2-2; 13 nucleotides agree with TRBD2. The trim removed 3 bases at V and 8 bases at J, leaving 7 bases unmatched. There are 16 residues in the CDR3. The germline V gene encodes CDR1 SGHNT and CDR2 YYREEE (reference sequence). As DNA, the CDR3 is TGTGCCAGCAGCTCGAGACTAGCGGGAGGTTGGGGGGAGCTGTTTTTT. This gives the protein CASSSRLAGGWGELFF.

For this clone: Additional DNA sequences in this sample encode the identical CDR3. This chain connects TRBV6-1 to TRBJ1-5; D is unresolved. Deletions cut 2 bases from V and 1 base from J, with 9 bases between. The CDR3 contains 15 residues. Germline lookup yields CDR1 MNHNS and CDR2 SASEGT. CDR3 DNA sequence: TGTGCCAGCAGTGAACGAGGGTTAAGCAATCAGCCCCAGCATTTT. Translation gives CASSERGLSNQPQHF.

The rearrangement joins TRBV4-1 to TRBJ1-2; TRBD1 might be the D (6 bases). The CDR3 contains 14 residues. The V end lost 2 bases, the J end lost 8 bases, and 15 bases lay between the germline ends. Germline V gene data show CDR1 as MGHRA and CDR2 as YSYEKL. CDR3 in amino acids: CASSQRQGFYGYTF. The CDR3 DNA reads as TGCGCCAGCAGCCAAAGGCAGGGGTTTTACGGCTACACCTTC.

The chain couples TRBV2 to TRBJ1-1, with D possibly being TRBD1 (5 bases). Germline assignment: CDR1 SNHLY and CDR2 FYNNEI. V lost 6 bases and J 2 bases, leaving 13 bases between the germline ends. This CDR3 region has 14 residues. The CDR3 region is CASSHGDVNTEAFF. DNA for the CDR3: TGTGCCAGCAGCCATGGGGACGTAAACACTGAAGCTTTCTTT.

The rearrangement joins TRBV14 to TRBJ2-2, with 11 bases lining up with TRBD2. The germline V gene encodes CDR1 SGHDN and CDR2 FVKESK. V trimming: 2 bases; J trimming: 1 base; junction bases outside the gene matches: 6. The CDR3 runs 18 residues. CDR3 sequence reads: CASSQKGTSGLNTGELFF. The CDR3 DNA sequence: TGTGCCAGCAGCCAAAAGGGGACTAGCGGACTGAACACCGGGGAGCTGTTTTTT. Full variable domain (rest looked up from reference TRBV14 and TRBJ2-2): EAGVTQFPSHSVIEKGQTVTLRCDPISGHDNLYWYRRVMGKEIKFLLHFVKESKQDESGMPNNRFLAERTGGTYSTLKVQPAELEDSGVYFCASSQKGTSGLNTGELFFGEGSRLTVL.

The chain links TRBV5-1 to TRBJ2-3; TRBD1 is a possible D gene (5 bases). The CDR3 is 13 residues long. The germline gives CDR1 SGHRS, CDR2 YFSETQ. V lost 4 bases, J lost 4 bases, and 10 bases lay in between. This chain's CDR3 is CASSDLRADTQYF. The CDR3 nucleotides read TGCGCCAGCAGCGACCTCAGGGCAGATACGCAGTATTTT. The full variable domain, with the rest looked up from reference TRBV5-1 and TRBJ2-3, is KAGVTQTPRYLIKTRGQQVTLSCSPISGHRSVSWYQQTPGQGLQFLFEYFSETQRNKGNFPGRFSGRQFSNSRSEMNVSTLELGDSALYLCASSDLRADTQYFGPGTRLTVL.

This rearrangement joins TRBV5-4 to TRBJ1-5; D remains unclear. V was clipped by 2 bases and J by 7 bases, with 10 bases between them. This CDR3 contains 13 residues. Germline V gene lookup returns CDR1 SGHNT and CDR2 YYREEE (reference sequence). DNA of the CDR3: TGTGCCAGCAGCTTTGAAGGGAGACAGCCCCAGCATTTT. Translation gives CASSFEGRQPQHF.

J is TRBJ2-1 and V is TRBV9; 7 bases agree with TRBD1. The CDR3 extends over 14 amino acids. After removal of 4 bases from V and 5 bases from J, the junction contained 6 bases not matched to a gene. Germline V gene sequence: CDR1 SGDLS, CDR2 YYNGEE. The CDR3 DNA reads as TGTGCCAGCAGCCCCCAACAGGGGAACAATGAGCAGTTCTTC. As protein: CASSPQQGNNEQFF.

The chain carries TRBV11-2 and TRBJ2-5, with D perhaps TRBD1 or TRBD2 (6 bases each). The CDR3 contains 15 residues. The germline CDR1 and CDR2 sequences are SGHAT and FQNNGV. Trimming pared 5 bases from V and 5 bases from J, leaving 18 bases between. CDR3 DNA sequence: TGTGCCAGCAGCGGGGGGCTGCGGGGAAGGGAGACCCAGTACTTC. It is translated as CASSGGLRGRETQYF.

V gene TRBV28 combines with J gene TRBJ2-7; unclear D gene. The CDR3 has 13 amino acids. CDR1 and CDR2 (germline): MDHEN, SYDVKM. V gave up 7 bases and J gave up 6 bases, with 16 bases separating them. CDR3 protein: CASTTNPGREQYF. The CDR3 region has the DNA TGTGCCAGCACTACTAACCCCGGCCGCGAGCAGTACTTC.

The sample holds one count of this clone. The germline gene is not matched at one end of the junction; a read error may be the cause. The rearrangement joins TRBV6-4 to TRBJ1-3, with TRBD1 matching over 7 bases. The CDR3 runs to 11 residues. Per germline, CDR1 MRHNA and CDR2 SNTAGT. CDR3 DNA sequence: TGTGCCAGCAGTTCCCCGACAGGGAAGAATTTT. It specifies CASSSPTGKNF.

The chain combines TRBV11-2 with TRBJ2-7; 9 positions agree with TRBD1. The CDR3 contains 15 residues. From germline, CDR1 is SGHAT and CDR2 FQNNGV. J lost 6 bases, V lost 3 bases, and 9 bases had no gene match. DNA of the CDR3: TGTGCCAGCAGCTTTATGAGGACAGGGGCCTCCGAGCAGTACTTC. It specifies CASSFMRTGASEQYF.

This chain connects TRBV6-5 to TRBJ2-7, with 7 bases fitting TRBD2. V lost 2 bases and J lost 3; bases outside the gene matches: 4. The CDR3 extends over 14 amino acids. Germline V gives CDR1 MNHEY, CDR2 SVGAGI. The DNA of the CDR3 is TGTGCCAGCAGTTACAGAAGCGGGAACTACGAGCAGTACTTC. Translation gives CASSYRSGNYEQYF.

The V gene is TRBV5-4, the J gene TRBJ2-1, with 12 bases identical to TRBD2. Germline V gene data show CDR1 as SGHNT and CDR2 as YYREEE (reference sequence). With V trimmed by 3 bases and J by 3 bases, 4 bases remained unmatched. The CDR3 runs 16 residues. CDR3 residues: CASSSMGLAGYNEQFF. CDR3 DNA sequence: TGTGCCAGCAGCTCCATGGGACTAGCGGGCTACAATGAGCAGTTCTTC.

V is TRBV5-1 and J is TRBJ2-6; D is ambiguous. Per germline, CDR1 SGHRS and CDR2 YFSETQ. This CDR3 comprises 15 residues. V dropped 0 bases and J dropped 4 bases, with 8 bases sitting between them. This CDR3 reads CASSLAIPGANVLTF. The CDR3 DNA follows: TGCGCCAGCAGCTTGGCCATCCCCGGGGCCAACGTCCTGACTTTC.

Only one count was recorded for this clone. This chain links TRBV10-1 with TRBJ2-7; D gene ambiguous. The ends were cut back, 6 bases at V and 5 bases at J, with 11 bases in the middle. Germline V gene lookup returns CDR1 WNHNN and CDR2 SYGVQD (reference sequence). The CDR3 totals 12 residues. CDR3 sequence (DNA): TGCGCCAGCAGCGATAACTTGGACGAGCAGTACTTC. As protein: CASSDNLDEQYF.

The rearrangement links TRBV7-3 to TRBJ2-3; the D gene is possibly TRBD2 (5 bases). Germline V lookup: CDR1 SGHTA, CDR2 FQGTGA. The V end lost 8 bases, the J end lost 4 bases, and 16 bases lay between the germline ends. CDR3 size: 14 residues. In DNA form, the CDR3 reads TGTGCCAGCTCAGAGTCTGGGAGCCCAGATACGCAGTATTTT. It codes for CASSESGSPDTQYF.

The V call is TRBV27, the J call TRBJ2-5, with 7 bases matching TRBD1. CDR1 is MNHEY and CDR2 is SMNVEV in the germline V gene (reference sequence). Trimming removed 4 bases from V and 0 bases from J; junction bases left unmatched: 5. CDR3 length: 15 amino acids. The CDR3 nucleotides read TGTGCCAGCAGTTCGACAGGGACGTACCAAGAGACCCAGTACTTC. Translation: CASSSTGTYQETQYF.

The table lists this clone with a few counts. This CDR3 reads CASSVSATNEKLFF. DNA of the CDR3: TGTGCCAGCAGCGTTAGTGCAACTAATGAAAAACTGTTTTTT. The V gene is TRBV9, the J gene TRBJ1-4; D remains unclear. Trimming took off 2 bases at V and 0 bases at J, with 5 bases between the two ends. The CDR3 covers 14 residues. Germline V gene data show CDR1 as SGDLS and CDR2 as YYNGEE.

The rearrangement uses TRBV5-5 and TRBJ1-2, with D maybe TRBD1 (6 bases). This CDR3 comprises 14 residues. Germline values: CDR1 SGHKS, CDR2 YYEKEE (reference sequence). Trimming pared 0 bases from V and 6 bases from J, leaving 12 bases between. CDR3 coding DNA: TGTGCCAGCAGCTTGGGTACAGGGATAAATGGCTACACCTTC. Its protein product is CASSLGTGINGYTF.

V usage is TRBV7-2 and J usage is TRBJ2-7, with D perhaps TRBD2 (6 bases). V was cut by 2 bases and J by 0 bases, with 11 bases left in between. Germline V gene data show CDR1 as SGHTA and CDR2 as FQGNSA. The CDR3 runs 15 residues. The CDR3 region is CASSLLAQSSYEQYF. DNA of the CDR3: TGTGCCAGCAGCTTACTAGCGCAGAGCTCCTACGAGCAGTACTTC.

The V and J genes are TRBV6-5 and TRBJ1-1; possible D gene TRBD1, 6 bases. Trimming pared 0 bases from V and 4 bases from J, leaving 9 bases between. Germline loops: CDR1 MNHEY, CDR2 SVGAGI. The CDR3 totals 14 residues. The CDR3 loop is CASSYSKGVTEAFF. The CDR3, as DNA: TGTGCCAGCAGTTACTCGAAGGGGGTCACTGAAGCTTTCTTT.

The chain uses TRBV5-1 and TRBJ2-2; perhaps TRBD2 as D (6 bases). CDR1 is SGHRS, CDR2 YFSETQ, per germline. The CDR3 runs to 15 residues. With 0 bases removed from V and 4 bases from J, the gap between germline ends came to 10 bases. CDR3 nucleotides: TGCGCCAGCAGCTTGGGCGGGGCGCCCACCGGGGAGCTGTTTTTT. It yields the protein CASSLGGAPTGELFF.

The chain uses TRBV5-1 and TRBJ1-1, with D perhaps TRBD1 (5 bases). CDR1 and CDR2 (germline): SGHRS, YFSETQ. The CDR3 contains 18 residues. Trimming removed 4 bases from V and 0 bases from J, with 22 bases in between. The CDR3 is CASSPPFQGSGLNTEAFF. CDR3 nucleotides: TGCGCCAGCAGCCCCCCTTTTCAGGGAAGCGGGTTGAACACTGAAGCTTTCTTT.

The J gene is TRBJ2-3, the V gene TRBV5-4; D possibly matches TRBD1 or TRBD2 (5 bases each). Per the germline V gene, CDR1 is SGHNT and CDR2 is YYREEE (reference sequence). The V and J ends lost 3 bases and 4 bases respectively, with 15 bases between them. The CDR3 sequence is 15 residues long. CDR3 residues: CASSWLGRTPDTQYF. Here the CDR3 DNA reads TGTGCCAGCAGCTGGTTGGGACGGACACCAGATACGCAGTATTTT.

About this clone: This specimen includes other DNA sequences encoding the same CDR3. The V and J genes are TRBV28 and TRBJ2-1; D gene unclear. This CDR3 is 12 amino acids long. CDR1 is MDHEN, CDR2 SYDVKM, per germline. V was trimmed by 5 bases and J by 5 bases, leaving 7 bases between them. The DNA for the CDR3 is TGTGCCAGCAGTCTCCTCCACAATGAGCAGTTCTTC. Translated: CASSLLHNEQFF. The complete variable domain, with remaining parts taken from reference TRBV28 and TRBJ2-1, reads DVKVTQSSRYLVKRTGEKVFLECVQDMDHENMFWYRQDPGLGLRLIYFSYDVKMKEKGDIPEGYSVSREKKERFSLILESASTNQTSMYLCASSLLHNEQFFGPGTRLTVL.